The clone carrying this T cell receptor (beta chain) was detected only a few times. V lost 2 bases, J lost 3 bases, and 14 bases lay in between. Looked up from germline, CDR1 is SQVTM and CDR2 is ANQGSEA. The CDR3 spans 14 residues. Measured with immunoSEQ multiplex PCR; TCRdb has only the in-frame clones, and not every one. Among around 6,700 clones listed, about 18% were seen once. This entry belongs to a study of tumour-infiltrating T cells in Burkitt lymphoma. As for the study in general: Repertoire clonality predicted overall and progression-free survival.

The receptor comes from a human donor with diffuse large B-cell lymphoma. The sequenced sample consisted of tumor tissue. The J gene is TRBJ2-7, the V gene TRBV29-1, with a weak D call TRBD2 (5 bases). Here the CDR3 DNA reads TGCAGCGTTGAATTCGCGGGCCACCTCTACGAGCAGTACTTC. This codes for CSVEFAGHLYEQYF.